These 16 T cell receptor beta chains came from one sample sequenced in a study of cytomegalovirus exposure and HLA in healthy donors. Data came from immunoSEQ multiplex PCR; TCRdb stores just in-frame clones and leaves some out. The data contain 250,000 to 300,000 clones, about 86% of them singletons. Sequencing input: PBMCs. The source of these receptors is a woman between 18 and 29 years old in good health and CMV-seronegative.

The CDR3 is CAWETGPNYGYTF. DNA of the CDR3: TGTGCCTGGGAAACAGGGCCTAACTATGGCTACACCTTC. The chain employs TRBV30 and TRBJ1-2; possibly TRBD1 for D (6 bases). This CDR3 has 13 residues. The V end was cut by 5 bases, the J end by 0 bases, with 10 bases between. Germline values: CDR1 GTSNPN, CDR2 SVGIG (reference sequence).

The chain links TRBV2 to TRBJ2-2; 8 bases align to TRBD2. The CDR3 has 15 residues. CDR1 and CDR2 from the germline V gene are SNHLY and FYNNEI. J was trimmed by 4 bases and V by 0 bases; bases with no gene match: 1. The CDR3 DNA reads TGTGCCAGCAGTGAAGCCGGGGGGGCCACCGGGGAGCTGTTTTTT. Residues: CASSEAGGATGELFF.

The V gene is TRBV9, the J gene TRBJ1-2, with 7 positions matching TRBD1. Germline loops: CDR1 SGDLS, CDR2 YYNGEE. After removal of 3 bases from V and 5 bases from J, the junction contained 13 bases not matched to a gene. The CDR3 has 16 residues. CDR3 sequence (DNA): TGTGCCAGCAGCGAATCGACAGGGAAGCGGAGGTATGGCTACACCTTC. As protein: CASSESTGKRRYGYTF.

The chain joins TRBV29-1 to TRBJ2-1; D call uncertain. Germline V CDR1 and CDR2: SQVTM, ANQGSEA. The CDR3 is 13 residues long. V was shortened by 0 bases and J by 6 bases, with 9 bases between the two germline ends. The CDR3 DNA reads TGCAGCGTTGAAGATCGCGGCTCCAATGAGCAGTTCTTC. The encoded protein is CSVEDRGSNEQFF.

The chain is built from TRBV5-1 and TRBJ1-5; the match to TRBD1 covers 9 bases. J gave up 7 bases and V 3 bases, and 5 bases lay outside the gene matches. Germline-derived CDR1 and CDR2 are SGHRS and YFSETQ. CDR3 length equals 14 residues. CDR3 DNA sequence: TGCGCCAGCAGCTCGGGACAGGGTGAACAGCCCCAGCATTTT. Translating gives CASSSGQGEQPQHF. The whole variable domain, filled in from reference TRBV5-1 and TRBJ1-5, reads KAGVTQTPRYLIKTRGQQVTLSCSPISGHRSVSWYQQTPGQGLQFLFEYFSETQRNKGNFPGRFSGRQFSNSRSEMNVSTLELGDSALYLCASSSGQGEQPQHFGDGTRLSIL.

The chain employs TRBV15 and TRBJ2-3, with no clear D. Trimming cost V 2 bases and J 0 bases, with 6 bases left between them. CDR1 LNHNV and CDR2 YYDKDF come from the germline V gene (reference sequence). The CDR3 is made up of 14 amino acids. This chain's CDR3 is CATSRIRSTDTQYF. The DNA for the CDR3 is TGTGCCACCAGCAGAATACGGAGCACAGATACGCAGTATTTT. The complete variable domain, with remaining parts taken from reference TRBV15 and TRBJ2-3, reads DAMVIQNPRYQVTQFGKPVTLSCSQTLNHNVMYWYQQKSSQAPKLLFHYYDKDFNNEADTPDNFQSRRPNTSFCFLDIRSPGLGDTAMYLCATSRIRSTDTQYFGPGTRLTVL.

V is TRBV14 and J is TRBJ2-7, with D uncertain. Germline CDR1 is SGHDN and CDR2 is FVKESK. V lost 2 bases, J lost 6 bases, and 14 bases lay in between. The CDR3 extends over 14 amino acids. CDR3 nucleotide sequence: TGTGCCAGCAGCCAAAGCCTGACCCTAGGCGAGCAGTACTTC. Its protein is CASSQSLTLGEQYF.

The chain combines TRBV11-2 with TRBJ1-2; 7 nucleotides match TRBD1. There are 17 residues in the CDR3. Trimming took 4 bases from V and 4 from J; bases not matched to a gene: 15. The germline CDR1 and CDR2 sequences are SGHAT and FQNNGV. CDR3 amino acids: CASSSHSLGAGGYGYTF. CDR3 bases: TGTGCCAGCAGCTCACATAGTTTGGGGGCAGGGGGCTATGGCTACACCTTC.

The rearrangement joins TRBV6-6 to TRBJ2-7; D uncertain. This CDR3 contains 14 residues. In germline, CDR1 is MNHNY, CDR2 SVGAGI (reference sequence). Trimming left V 3 bases short and J 2 bases short, with 11 bases between. The CDR3: CASSYPQAPYEQYF. The CDR3 bases are TGTGCCAGCAGTTATCCCCAGGCGCCCTACGAGCAGTACTTC.

The CDR3 region has the DNA TGTGCCAGCAGCCTACAGGGGGGAATTTATGAGCAGTTCTTC. Residues: CASSLQGGIYEQFF. The chain employs TRBV7-3 and TRBJ2-1, with 8 bases fitting TRBD1. The CDR3 is 14 amino acids. V was pared by 5 bases and J by 8 bases, with 8 bases of the junction left unmatched. CDR1 and CDR2 from the germline V gene are SGHTA and FQGTGA. The full variable domain, rest sourced from reference TRBV7-3 and TRBJ2-1, is GAGVSQTPSNKVTEKGKYVELRCDPISGHTALYWYRQSLGQGPEFLIYFQGTGAADDSGLPNDRFFAVRPEGSVSTLKIQRTERGDSAVYLCASSLQGGIYEQFFGPGTRLTVL.

This chain links TRBV4-1 with TRBJ2-7, with TRBD2 identical over 7 bases. With 1 base clipped from V and 4 bases from J, the junction kept 10 bases outside the gene matches. CDR3 length: 16 residues. Germline lookup yields CDR1 MGHRA and CDR2 YSYEKL. In DNA form, the CDR3 reads TGCGCCAGCAGCCAAGGCAGGAGCGGGACGTTATACGAGCAGTACTTC. Amino acid sequence: CASSQGRSGTLYEQYF.

The V gene is TRBV25-1, the J gene TRBJ2-7; D may be TRBD1 (6 bases). CDR3 length equals 14 residues. V was shortened by 3 bases and J by 1 base, with 10 bases between the two germline ends. Germline CDR1 reads MGHDK; CDR2 reads SYGVNS. DNA of the CDR3: TGTGCCAGCAGTGACACAGGGATATCCTACGAGCAGTACTTC. This codes for CASSDTGISYEQYF.

The rearrangement joins TRBV5-4 to TRBJ2-7; D remains unclear. Trimming cost V 0 bases and J 6 bases, with 4 bases left between them. Germline V gene lookup returns CDR1 SGHNT and CDR2 YYREEE (reference sequence). CDR3 size: 11 residues. CDR3 sequence (DNA): TGTGCCAGCAGCTTGGGGGCCGAGCAGTACTTC. As protein: CASSLGAEQYF.

A word on this clone: This CDR3 is also generated by other DNA sequences in the sample. The chain couples TRBV6-5 to TRBJ1-1; D is uncertain. Germline V gene sequence: CDR1 MNHEY, CDR2 SVGAGI. V was clipped by 0 bases and J by 1 base, with 6 bases between them. CDR3 size: 14 residues. CDR3: CASSYSPGNTEAFF. DNA of the CDR3: TGTGCCAGCAGTTACTCGCCCGGGAACACTGAAGCTTTCTTT.

The chain combines TRBV10-3 with TRBJ1-1; 7 nucleotides match TRBD1. Germline loops: CDR1 ENHRY, CDR2 SYGVKD. V shed 5 bases and J 11 bases; nucleotides not matched to a gene: 8. The CDR3 runs 12 residues. This chain's CDR3 is CAISQDRVMAFF. CDR3 DNA sequence: TGTGCCATCAGTCAAGACAGGGTGATGGCTTTCTTT.

This clone occurred once. The chain joins TRBV6-5 to TRBJ1-5; D uncertain. The V end was cut by 5 bases, the J end by 6 bases, with 14 bases between. CDR1 and CDR2 from the germline V gene are MNHEY and SVGAGI. The CDR3 consists of 14 residues. CDR3 in amino acids: CASSQPGMGQPQHF. The DNA for the CDR3 is TGTGCCAGCAGTCAGCCGGGGATGGGTCAGCCCCAGCATTTT.